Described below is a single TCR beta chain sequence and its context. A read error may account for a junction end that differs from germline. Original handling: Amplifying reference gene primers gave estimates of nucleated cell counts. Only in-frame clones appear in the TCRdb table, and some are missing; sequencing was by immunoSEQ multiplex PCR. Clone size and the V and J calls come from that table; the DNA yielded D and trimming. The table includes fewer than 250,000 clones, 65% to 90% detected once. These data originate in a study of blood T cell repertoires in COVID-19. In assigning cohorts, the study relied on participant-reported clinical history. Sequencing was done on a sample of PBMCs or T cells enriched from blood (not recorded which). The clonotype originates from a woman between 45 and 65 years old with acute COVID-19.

CDR3 residues: CASTYQGYQPQHF. The CDR3 nucleotides are TGTGCCAGCACTTACCAGGGGTATCAGCCCCAGCATTTT. The chain recombines TRBV6-2 or TRBV6-3 with TRBJ1-5; tentative D call: TRBD1 (6 bases). CDR3 length: 13 residues. The V gene's germline CDR1 is MNHEY and CDR2 SVGEGT.